The clone carrying this TCR beta chain was picked up a small number of times. Its antigen is still unknown. V shed 6 bases, J shed 7 bases, and the junction held 15 bases outside the gene matches. The germline V gene has CDR1 DFQATT and CDR2 SNEGSKA (reference sequence). This CDR3 spans 15 amino acids. This sample was taken from a study of T cells after yellow fever vaccination. About the research overall: Any fraction with a low cell number was prepared using SMART-Seq v4 Ultra Low Input. Findings and limits, study-wide: Peaking on day 5 versus 15, the secondary response was faster but weaker. Post-booster reappearance was seen for most primary-vaccination clones (about 96% CD4, about 88% CD8).

Conversion of TCR transcripts into cDNA relied on 5'RACE template switching, which added a universal primer site and UMIs. TCRdb re-analysed the 5' RACE reads in MiXCR, keeping a single row per CDR3 protein. This sample carries 300,000 or so distinct CDR3 sequences, over 10% of them seen once, and the ten largest clones take 0.5% to 0.6%. This receptor was identified in a man younger than 45 who received the YFV17D yellow fever vaccine. This chain uses TRBV20-1 with TRBJ2-4, with TRBD1 matching over 7 bases. The sample was CD4+ T cells sorted from PBMCs, taken 45 days after the yellow fever booster vaccination. Written as DNA, the CDR3 is TGCAGTGCCTCAGACAGGGAAGGAATTACGAACATTCAGTACTTC. Protein product: CSASDREGITNIQYF.